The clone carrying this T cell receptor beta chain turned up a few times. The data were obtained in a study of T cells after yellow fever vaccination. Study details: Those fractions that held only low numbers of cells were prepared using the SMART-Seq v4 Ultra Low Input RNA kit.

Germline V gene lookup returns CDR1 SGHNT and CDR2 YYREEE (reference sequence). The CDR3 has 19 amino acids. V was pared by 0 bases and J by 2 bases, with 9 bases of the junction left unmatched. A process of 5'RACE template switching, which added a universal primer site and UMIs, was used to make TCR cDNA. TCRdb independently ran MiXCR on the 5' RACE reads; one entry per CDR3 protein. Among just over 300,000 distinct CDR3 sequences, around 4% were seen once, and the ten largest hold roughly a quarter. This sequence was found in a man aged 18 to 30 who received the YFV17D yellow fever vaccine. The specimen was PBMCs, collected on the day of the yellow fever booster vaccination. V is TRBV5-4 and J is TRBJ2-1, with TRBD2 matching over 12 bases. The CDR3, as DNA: TGTGCCAGCAGCTTGGAAGGTCCTAGCGGGGGGGCCCCCTACAATGAGCAGTTCTTC. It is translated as CASSLEGPSGGAPYNEQFF.